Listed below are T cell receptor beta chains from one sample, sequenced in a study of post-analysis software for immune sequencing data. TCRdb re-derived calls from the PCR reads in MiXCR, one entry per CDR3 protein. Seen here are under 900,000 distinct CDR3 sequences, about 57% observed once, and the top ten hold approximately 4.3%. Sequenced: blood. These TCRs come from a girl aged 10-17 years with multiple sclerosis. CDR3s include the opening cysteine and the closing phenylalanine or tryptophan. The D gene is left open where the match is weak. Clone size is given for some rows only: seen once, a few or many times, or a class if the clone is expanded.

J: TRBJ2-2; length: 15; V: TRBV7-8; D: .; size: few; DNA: TGTGCCAGCAGCTTAGGGAGTTCGAACACCGGGGAGCTGTTTTTT; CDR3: CASSLGSSNTGELFF
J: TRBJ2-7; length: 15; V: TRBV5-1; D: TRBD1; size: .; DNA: TGCGCCAGCAGCTTGGGACAGGGAAGGCCCTACGAGCAGTACTTC; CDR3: CASSLGQGRPYEQYF
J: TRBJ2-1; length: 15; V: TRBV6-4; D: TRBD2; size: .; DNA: TGTGCCAGCAGCGTCACGGGACTAGCGGGTGGTGAGCAGTTCTTC; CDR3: CASSVTGLAGGEQFF
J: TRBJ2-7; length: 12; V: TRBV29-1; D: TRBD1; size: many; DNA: TGCAGCGTTGAGGGACAGGGATCCGAGCAGTACTTC; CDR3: CSVEGQGSEQYF
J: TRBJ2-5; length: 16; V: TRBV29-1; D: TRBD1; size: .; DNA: TGCAGCGTTGAAGACCTTTTGACGGGACAGGGGGAGACCCAGTACTTC; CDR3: CSVEDLLTGQGETQYF
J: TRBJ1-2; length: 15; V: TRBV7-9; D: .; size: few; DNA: TGTGCCAGCAGCTTCCCGCAAGCAGGTGAATATGGCTACACCTTC; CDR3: CASSFPQAGEYGYTF
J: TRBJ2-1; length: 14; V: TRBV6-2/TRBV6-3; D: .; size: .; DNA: TGTGCCAGCAGTTACGTTGCGGGAACGGATGAGCAGTTCTTC; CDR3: CASSYVAGTDEQFF
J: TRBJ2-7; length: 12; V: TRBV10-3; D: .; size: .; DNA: TGTGCCATCAGTGAGTTCCGGGGCGAGCAGTACTTC; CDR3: CAISEFRGEQYF
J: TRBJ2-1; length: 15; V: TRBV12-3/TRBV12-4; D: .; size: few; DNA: TGTGCCAGCAGTCCAGGCGCTTCCAAATACAATGAGCAGTTCTTC; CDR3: CASSPGASKYNEQFF
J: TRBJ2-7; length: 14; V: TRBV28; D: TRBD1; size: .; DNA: TGTGCCAGCAGTCCAGGACAGGTTTTCTACGAGCAGTACTTC; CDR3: CASSPGQVFYEQYF